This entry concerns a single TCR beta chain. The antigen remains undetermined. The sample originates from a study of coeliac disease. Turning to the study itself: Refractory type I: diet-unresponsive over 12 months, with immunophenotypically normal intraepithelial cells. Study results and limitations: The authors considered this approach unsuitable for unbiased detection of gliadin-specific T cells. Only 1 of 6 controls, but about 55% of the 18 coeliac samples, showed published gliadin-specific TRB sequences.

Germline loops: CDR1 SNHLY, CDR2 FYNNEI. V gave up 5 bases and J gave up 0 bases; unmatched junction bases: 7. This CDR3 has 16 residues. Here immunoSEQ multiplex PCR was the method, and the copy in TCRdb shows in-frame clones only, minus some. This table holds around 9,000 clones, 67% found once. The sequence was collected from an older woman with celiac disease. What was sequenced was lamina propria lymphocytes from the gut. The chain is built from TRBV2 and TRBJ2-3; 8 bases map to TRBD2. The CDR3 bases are TGTGCCAGCAGTTTTTTAGCGGGGACTAGCACAGATACGCAGTATTTT. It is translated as CASSFLAGTSTDTQYF.